Each of the 9 T cell receptor beta chains below was sequenced from the same sample in a study of T-cell reconstitution after alpha-beta-depleted transplantation in children. Unique molecular identifiers tagged the TCRbeta library. MiXCR was run by TCRdb on the PCR reads, yielding one entry per CDR3 protein. This table has hundreds of thousands of distinct CDR3 sequences, roughly 14% appearing once. The sequencing here drew on PBMCs, taken before TCRalphabeta/CD19-depleted stem cell transplant. The receptors were sampled from a girl aged 2-10 years with congenital amegakaryocytic thrombocytopenia, due to receive a stem cell transplant.

The rearrangement links TRBV5-8 to TRBJ1-6; a weak D match, TRBD1 (5 bases). This CDR3 is built from 15 residues. The germline V and J ends were trimmed by 7 bases and 0 bases, with 11 bases remaining between them. Looked up from germline, CDR1 is SGHTS and CDR2 is YDEGEE. In DNA, the CDR3 is TGTGCCAGCCAAGGCGGGGGCTCCTATAATTCACCCCTCCACTTT. Translation: CASQGGGSYNSPLHF.

The chain carries TRBV20-1 and TRBJ2-7, with 10 bases fitting TRBD1. The J segment lost 6 bases and the V segment lost 0 bases, leaving 5 bases of the junction unmatched. The germline V gene encodes CDR1 DFQATT and CDR2 SNEGSKA (reference sequence). This CDR3 is 14 amino acids long. CDR3 sequence (DNA): TGCAGTGCTAGAGAAACCGGGACAGGGGTCGAGCAGTACTTC. Its protein product is CSARETGTGVEQYF.

At least ten counts were recorded for this clonotype. V usage is TRBV20-1 and J usage is TRBJ2-1; D is possibly TRBD1 or TRBD2 (5 bases each). The CDR3 is 13 amino acids. The V and J ends lost 5 bases and 7 bases respectively, with 15 bases between them. The germline V gene encodes CDR1 DFQATT and CDR2 SNEGSKA (reference sequence). CDR3 region: CSAGRDVLNEQFF. CDR3 nucleotide sequence: TGCAGTGCTGGCCGGGACGTCTTAAATGAGCAGTTCTTC.

This clonotype was detected ten times or more. This chain uses TRBV5-1 with TRBJ1-5; no clear D. Germline CDR1 reads SGHRS; CDR2 reads YFSETQ. The CDR3 runs 13 residues. Trimming took off 4 bases at V and 4 bases at J, with 9 bases between the two ends. CDR3 coding DNA: TGCGCCAGCAGCCCCGAGGGAAATCAGCCCCAGCATTTT. As protein: CASSPEGNQPQHF. Looking up the rest from reference TRBV5-1 and TRBJ1-5 gives the full variable domain: KAGVTQTPRYLIKTRGQQVTLSCSPISGHRSVSWYQQTPGQGLQFLFEYFSETQRNKGNFPGRFSGRQFSNSRSEMNVSTLELGDSALYLCASSPEGNQPQHFGDGTRLSIL.

This clonotype was seen repeatedly, ten times or more. J is TRBJ2-7 and V is TRBV12-3 or TRBV12-4; 7 nucleotides match TRBD2. The junction had 2 bases not matched to a gene; V was cut back by 11 bases and J by 1 base. The CDR3 has 11 amino acids. The CDR3 DNA sequence: TGTGCCCCCGGGGGGTCCTACGAGCAGTACTTC. It is translated as CAPGGSYEQYF.

The chain is built from TRBV12-3 or TRBV12-4 and TRBJ2-3, with D possibly TRBD2 on 7 matching bases. The V end was cut by 7 bases, the J end by 4 bases, with 18 bases between. CDR3 length equals 15 residues. The CDR3 sequence: CASNPAAGGPDTQYF. In nucleotides, the CDR3 is TGTGCCAGCAACCCAGCGGCCGGGGGGCCAGATACGCAGTATTTT.

Ten or more counts support this clonotype. The chain employs TRBV20-1 and TRBJ2-2; D remains unclear. The CDR3 has 14 residues. Looked up from germline, CDR1 is DFQATT and CDR2 is SNEGSKA (reference sequence). Trimming took off 3 bases at V and 7 bases at J, with 15 bases between the two ends. In DNA, the CDR3 is TGCAGTGCTAGTAGGTACAGCTACGGCGGGGAGCTGTTTTTT. Its translation: CSASRYSYGGELFF.

The chain joins TRBV5-1 to TRBJ2-7; possible D gene TRBD1, 5 bases. Looked up from germline, CDR1 is SGHRS and CDR2 is YFSETQ. The V end was cut by 1 base, the J end by 4 bases, with 12 bases between. The CDR3 is 14 residues long. CDR3 protein: CASSLQGRDYEQYF. Written as DNA, the CDR3 is TGCGCCAGCAGCTTGCAGGGCAGGGATTACGAGCAGTACTTC.

The CDR3 region is CASSSTLAGGAFYEQYF. The CDR3 DNA follows: TGTGCCAGCAGCTCGACCCTAGCGGGAGGGGCTTTCTACGAGCAGTACTTC. The chain uses TRBV7-9 and TRBJ2-7; 12 nucleotides agree with TRBD2. Germline values: CDR1 SEHNR, CDR2 FQNEAQ (reference sequence). CDR3 length: 17 amino acids. The V segment lost 4 bases and the J segment 3 bases; nucleotides outside the gene matches: 10.